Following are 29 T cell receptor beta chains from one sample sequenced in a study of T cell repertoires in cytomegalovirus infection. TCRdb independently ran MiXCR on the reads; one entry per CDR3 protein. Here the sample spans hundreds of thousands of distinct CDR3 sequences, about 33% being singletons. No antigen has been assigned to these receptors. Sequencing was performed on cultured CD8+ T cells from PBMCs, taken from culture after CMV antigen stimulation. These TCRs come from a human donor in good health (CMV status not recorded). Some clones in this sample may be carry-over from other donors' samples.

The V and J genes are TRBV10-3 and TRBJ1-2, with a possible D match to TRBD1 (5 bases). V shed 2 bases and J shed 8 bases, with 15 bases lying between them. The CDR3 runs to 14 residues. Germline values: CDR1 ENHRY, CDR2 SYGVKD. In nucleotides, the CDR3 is TGTGCCATCAGTGAGATGGAGGGGCGACACGGCTACACCTTC. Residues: CAISEMEGRHGYTF.

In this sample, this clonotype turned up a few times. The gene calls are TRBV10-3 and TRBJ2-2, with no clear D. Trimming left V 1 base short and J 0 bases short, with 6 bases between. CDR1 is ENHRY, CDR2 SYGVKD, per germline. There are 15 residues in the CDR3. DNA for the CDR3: TGTGCCATCAGTGAGTTAACAGCGAACACCGGGGAGCTGTTTTTT. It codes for CAISELTANTGELFF.

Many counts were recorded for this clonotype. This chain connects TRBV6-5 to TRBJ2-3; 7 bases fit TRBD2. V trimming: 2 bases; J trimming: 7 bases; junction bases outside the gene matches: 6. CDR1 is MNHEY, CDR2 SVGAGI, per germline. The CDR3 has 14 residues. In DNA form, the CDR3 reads TGTGCCAGCAGTTACGGGAGGGTGGAAAATACGCAGTATTTT. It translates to CASSYGRVENTQYF.

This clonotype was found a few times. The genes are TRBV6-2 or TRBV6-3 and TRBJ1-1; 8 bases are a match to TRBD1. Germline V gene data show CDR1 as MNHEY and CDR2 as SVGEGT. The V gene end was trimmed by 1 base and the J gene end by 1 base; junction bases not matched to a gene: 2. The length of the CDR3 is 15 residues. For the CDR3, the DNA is TGTGCCAGCAGTTACTACGGACAGGGGAACACTGAAGCTTTCTTT. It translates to CASSYYGQGNTEAFF.

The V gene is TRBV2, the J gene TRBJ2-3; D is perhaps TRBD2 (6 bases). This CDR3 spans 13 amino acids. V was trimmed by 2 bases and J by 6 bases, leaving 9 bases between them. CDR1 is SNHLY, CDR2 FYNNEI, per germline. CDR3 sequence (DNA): TGTGCCAGCAGTGAAATTGCGGGGGATACGCAGTATTTT. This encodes CASSEIAGDTQYF.

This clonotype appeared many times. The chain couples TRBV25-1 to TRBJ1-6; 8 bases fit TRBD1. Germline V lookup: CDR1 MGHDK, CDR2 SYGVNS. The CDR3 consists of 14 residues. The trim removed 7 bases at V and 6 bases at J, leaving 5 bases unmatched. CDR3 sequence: CASKGQEFNSPLHF. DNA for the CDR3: TGTGCCAGCAAGGGACAGGAGTTTAATTCACCCCTCCACTTT.

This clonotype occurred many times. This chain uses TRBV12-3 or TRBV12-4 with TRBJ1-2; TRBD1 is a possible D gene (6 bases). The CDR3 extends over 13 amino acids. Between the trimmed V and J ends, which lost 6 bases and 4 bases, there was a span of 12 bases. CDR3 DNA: TGTGCCAGCAGCCCCGGGACATCCTATGGCTACACCTTC. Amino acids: CASSPGTSYGYTF.

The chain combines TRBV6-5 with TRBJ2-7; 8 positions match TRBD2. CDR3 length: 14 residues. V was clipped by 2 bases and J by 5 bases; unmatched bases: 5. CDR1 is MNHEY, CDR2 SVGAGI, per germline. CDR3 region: CASSYGGGHNEQYF. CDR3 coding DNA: TGTGCCAGCAGTTACGGCGGGGGGCACAACGAGCAGTACTTC.

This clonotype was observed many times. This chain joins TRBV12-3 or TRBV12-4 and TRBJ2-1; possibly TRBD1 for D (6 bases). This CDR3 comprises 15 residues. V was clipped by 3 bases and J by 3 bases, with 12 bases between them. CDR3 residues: CASSFQGLHYNEQFF. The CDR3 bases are TGTGCCAGCAGTTTCCAGGGGCTCCACTACAATGAGCAGTTCTTC.

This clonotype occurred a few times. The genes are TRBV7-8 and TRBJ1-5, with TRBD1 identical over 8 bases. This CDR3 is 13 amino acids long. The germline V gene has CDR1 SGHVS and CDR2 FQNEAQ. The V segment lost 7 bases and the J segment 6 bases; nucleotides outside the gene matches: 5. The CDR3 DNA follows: TGTGCCAGCAATAGCAGGGGGCTTCAGCCCCAGCATTTT. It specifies CASNSRGLQPQHF. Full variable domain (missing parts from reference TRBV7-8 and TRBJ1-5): GAGVSQSPRYKVAKRGQDVALRCDPISGHVSLFWYQQALGQGPEFLTYFQNEAQLDKSGLPSDRFFAERPEGSVSTLKIQRTQQEDSAVYLCASNSRGLQPQHFGDGTRLSIL.

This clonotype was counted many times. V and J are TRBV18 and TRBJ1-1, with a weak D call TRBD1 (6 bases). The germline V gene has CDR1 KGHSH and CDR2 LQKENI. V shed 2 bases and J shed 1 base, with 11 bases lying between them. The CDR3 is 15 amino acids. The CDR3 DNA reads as TGTGCCAGCTCACCAATTACAGGGACGAACACTGAAGCTTTCTTT. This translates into CASSPITGTNTEAFF.

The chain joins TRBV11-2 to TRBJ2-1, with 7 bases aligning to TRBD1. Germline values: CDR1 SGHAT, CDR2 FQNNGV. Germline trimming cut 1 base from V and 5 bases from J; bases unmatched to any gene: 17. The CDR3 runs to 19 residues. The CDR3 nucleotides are TGTGCCAGCAGCTTAGCCCTTTGGGGTGAGGGGGCGAGAAACAATGAGCAGTTCTTC. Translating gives CASSLALWGEGARNNEQFF.

This CDR3 reads CATSADRVFTEAFF. DNA of the CDR3: TGTGCCACCAGCGCAGACAGGGTATTCACTGAAGCTTTCTTT. The V and J genes are TRBV15 and TRBJ1-1, with 7 bases aligning to TRBD1. This CDR3 has 14 residues. Germline lookup yields CDR1 LNHNV and CDR2 YYDKDF (reference sequence). V dropped 5 bases and J dropped 4; count of bases not matched to a gene: 7. The whole variable domain, remainder taken from reference TRBV15 and TRBJ1-1, is DAMVIQNPRYQVTQFGKPVTLSCSQTLNHNVMYWYQQKSSQAPKLLFHYYDKDFNNEADTPDNFQSRRPNTSFCFLDIRSPGLGDTAMYLCATSADRVFTEAFFGQGTRLTVV.

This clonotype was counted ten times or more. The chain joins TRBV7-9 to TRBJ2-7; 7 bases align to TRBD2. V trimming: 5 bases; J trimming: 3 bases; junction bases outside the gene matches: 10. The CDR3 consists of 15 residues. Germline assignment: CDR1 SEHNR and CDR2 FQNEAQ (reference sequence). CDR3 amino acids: CASSGGVGSGYEQYV. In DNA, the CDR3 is TGTGCCAGCAGCGGGGGGGTTGGAAGCGGCTACGAGCAGTACGTC.

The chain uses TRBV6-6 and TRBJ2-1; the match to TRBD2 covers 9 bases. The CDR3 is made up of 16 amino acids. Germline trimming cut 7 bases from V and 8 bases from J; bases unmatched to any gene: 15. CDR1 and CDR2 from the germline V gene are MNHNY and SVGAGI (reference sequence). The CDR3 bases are TGTGCCAGCAACGAGGGGGAGGGCGGGGGGGCTTATGAGCAGTTCTTC. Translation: CASNEGEGGGAYEQFF.

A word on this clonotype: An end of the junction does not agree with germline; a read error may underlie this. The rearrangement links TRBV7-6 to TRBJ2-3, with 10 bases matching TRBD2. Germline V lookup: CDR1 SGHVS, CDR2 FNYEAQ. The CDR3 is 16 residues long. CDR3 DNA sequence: TGTGTCAGCAGCCCTCTAGCGGGGGCCGGCACAGATACGCAGTATTTT. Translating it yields CVSSPLAGAGTDTQYF.

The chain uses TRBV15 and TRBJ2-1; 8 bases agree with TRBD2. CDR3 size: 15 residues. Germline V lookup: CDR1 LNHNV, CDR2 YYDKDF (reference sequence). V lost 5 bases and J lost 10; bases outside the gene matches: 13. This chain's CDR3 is CATSPRDLTSEEQFF. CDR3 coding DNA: TGTGCCACCAGCCCCCGCGACCTGACTAGCGAGGAGCAGTTCTTC.

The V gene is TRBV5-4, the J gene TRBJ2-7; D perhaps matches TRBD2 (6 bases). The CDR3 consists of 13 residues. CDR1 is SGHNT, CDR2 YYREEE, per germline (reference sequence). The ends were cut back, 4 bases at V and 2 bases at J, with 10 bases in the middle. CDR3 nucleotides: TGTGCCAGCAGCGGGGGGATCACCTACGAGCAGTACGTC. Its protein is CASSGGITYEQYV.

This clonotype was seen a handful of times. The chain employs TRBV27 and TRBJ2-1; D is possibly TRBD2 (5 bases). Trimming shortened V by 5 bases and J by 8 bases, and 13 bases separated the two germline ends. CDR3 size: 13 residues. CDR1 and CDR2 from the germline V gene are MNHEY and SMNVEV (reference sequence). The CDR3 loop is CASSPSGLHEQFF. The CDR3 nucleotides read TGTGCCAGCAGTCCTTCGGGGTTACATGAGCAGTTCTTC.

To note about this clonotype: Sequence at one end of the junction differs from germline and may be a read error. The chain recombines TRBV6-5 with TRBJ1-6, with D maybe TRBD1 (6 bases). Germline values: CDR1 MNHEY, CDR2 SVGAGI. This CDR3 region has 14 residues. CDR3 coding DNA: TGTGCCAACAGTTCAGGGGCTAGGAATTCACCCCTCCACTTT. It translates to CANSSGARNSPLHF.

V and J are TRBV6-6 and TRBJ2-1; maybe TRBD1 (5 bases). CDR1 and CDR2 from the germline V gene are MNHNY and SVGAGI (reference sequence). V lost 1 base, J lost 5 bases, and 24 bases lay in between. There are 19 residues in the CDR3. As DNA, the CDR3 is TGTGCCAGCAGTTACTATTCGCCCAGGGAAACCCGCCGGGACAATGAGCAGTTCTTC. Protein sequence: CASSYYSPRETRRDNEQFF.

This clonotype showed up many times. CDR3 in DNA: TGTGCCAGCAGCTTATACAGGGCAGCCCAAGAGACCCAGTACTTC. It codes for CASSLYRAAQETQYF. This rearrangement joins TRBV7-2 to TRBJ2-5; perhaps TRBD1 as D (6 bases). The CDR3 has 15 amino acids. Trimming removed 2 bases from V and 1 base from J, with 11 bases in between. Per the germline V gene, CDR1 is SGHTA and CDR2 is FQGNSA.

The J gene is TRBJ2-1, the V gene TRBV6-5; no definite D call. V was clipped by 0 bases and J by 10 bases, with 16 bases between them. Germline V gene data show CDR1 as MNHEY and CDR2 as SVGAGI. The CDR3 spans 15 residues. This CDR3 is CASSYSSLGLGEQFF. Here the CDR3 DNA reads TGTGCCAGCAGTTACTCGAGTTTGGGGTTGGGGGAGCAGTTCTTC.

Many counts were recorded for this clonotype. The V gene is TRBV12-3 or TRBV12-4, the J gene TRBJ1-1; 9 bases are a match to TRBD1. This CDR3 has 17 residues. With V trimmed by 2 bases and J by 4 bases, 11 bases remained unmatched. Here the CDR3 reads CASSLPLGQGRGTEAFF. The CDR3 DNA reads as TGTGCCAGCAGTTTACCCCTCGGACAGGGGCGCGGCACTGAAGCTTTCTTT.

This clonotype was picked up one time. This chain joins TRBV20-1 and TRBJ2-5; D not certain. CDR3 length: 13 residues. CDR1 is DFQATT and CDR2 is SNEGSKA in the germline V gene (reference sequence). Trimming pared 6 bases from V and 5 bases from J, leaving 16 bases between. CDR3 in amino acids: CSAADPTRETQYF. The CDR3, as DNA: TGCAGTGCAGCAGACCCGACGAGGGAGACCCAGTACTTC.

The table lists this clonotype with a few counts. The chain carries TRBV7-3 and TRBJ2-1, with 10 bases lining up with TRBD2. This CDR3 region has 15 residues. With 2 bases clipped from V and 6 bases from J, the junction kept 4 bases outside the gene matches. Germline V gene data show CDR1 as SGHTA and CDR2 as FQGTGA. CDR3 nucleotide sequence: TGTGCCAGCAGCTTAGGACTAGCGGATGTCAATGAGCAGTTCTTC. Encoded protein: CASSLGLADVNEQFF. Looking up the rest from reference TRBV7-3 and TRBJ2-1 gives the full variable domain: GAGVSQTPSNKVTEKGKYVELRCDPISGHTALYWYRQSLGQGPEFLIYFQGTGAADDSGLPNDRFFAVRPEGSVSTLKIQRTERGDSAVYLCASSLGLADVNEQFFGPGTRLTVL.

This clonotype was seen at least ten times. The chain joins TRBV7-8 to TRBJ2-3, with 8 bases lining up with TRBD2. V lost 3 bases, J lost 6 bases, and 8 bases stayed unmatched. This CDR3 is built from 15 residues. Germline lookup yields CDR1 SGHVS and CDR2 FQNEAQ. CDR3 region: CASSFDGGVTDTQYF. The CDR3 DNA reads TGTGCCAGCAGCTTCGACGGGGGGGTAACCGATACGCAGTATTTT.

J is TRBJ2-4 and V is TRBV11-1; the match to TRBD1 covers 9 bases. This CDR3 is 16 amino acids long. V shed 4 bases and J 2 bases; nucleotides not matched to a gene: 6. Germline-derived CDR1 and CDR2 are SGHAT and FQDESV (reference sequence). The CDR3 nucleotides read TGTGCCAGCAGCTCGACAGGGGGTGATTCCAAAAACATTCAGTACTTC. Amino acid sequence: CASSSTGGDSKNIQYF.

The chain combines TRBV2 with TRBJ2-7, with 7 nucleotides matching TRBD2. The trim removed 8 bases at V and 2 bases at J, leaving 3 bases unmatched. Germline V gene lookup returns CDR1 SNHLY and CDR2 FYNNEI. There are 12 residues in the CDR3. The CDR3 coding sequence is TGTGCCAGCGAGCGGGGTACCTACGAGCAGTACTTC. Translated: CASERGTYEQYF.